Reported below is one T cell receptor (beta chain). Antigen: not known. This record belongs to a study of T-cell reconstitution after alpha-beta-depleted transplantation in children. Findings of the study overall: High day-60 TCRbeta diversity in some patients came from surviving recipient T cells and thymic progenitors. About two months after transplant, alpha-beta T cells reportedly came from several hundred expanded graft clones. A year had passed since transplant, and T-cell counts and diversity by then came mostly from newly produced T cells.

Germline values: CDR1 SGHRS, CDR2 YFSETQ. Trimming removed 4 bases from V and 2 bases from J, with 9 bases in between. The CDR3 covers 13 residues. Preparation of the TCRbeta library involved a method that used unique molecular identifiers. MiXCR, applied by TCRdb to the PCR reads, yields one record per CDR3 protein. The sample lists 800,000 to 1,000,000 distinct CDR3 sequences; around 30% were seen once. The sample in question was PBMCs, mostly from graft donor cells, obtained 360 days after TCRalphabeta/CD19-depleted stem cell transplant. This clonotype was sampled from a boy less than two years old who had a stem cell transplant for SCID, so the T cells may come from the graft donor. The V call is TRBV5-1, the J call TRBJ1-2, with D possibly TRBD1 on 6 matching bases. CDR3 nucleotides: TGCGCCAGCAGCAAGGGGGGAAACTATGGCTACACCTTC. It specifies CASSKGGNYGYTF.